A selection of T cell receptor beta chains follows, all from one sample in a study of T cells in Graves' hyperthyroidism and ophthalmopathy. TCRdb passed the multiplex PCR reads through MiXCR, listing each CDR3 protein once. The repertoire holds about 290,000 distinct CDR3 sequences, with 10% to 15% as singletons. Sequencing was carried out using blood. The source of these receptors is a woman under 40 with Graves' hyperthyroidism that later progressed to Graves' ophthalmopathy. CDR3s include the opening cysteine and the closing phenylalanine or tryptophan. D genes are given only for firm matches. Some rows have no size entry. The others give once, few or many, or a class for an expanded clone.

CASRAGQQLYNSPLHF	TGTGCCAGCAGGGCCGGACAGCAGCTCTATAATTCACCCCTCCACTTT	TRBJ1-6	TRBV27	many	NA
CASSLKREGGETQYF	TGTGCCAGCAGCTTAAAGCGGGAGGGAGGGGAGACCCAGTACTTC	TRBJ2-5	TRBV7-9	NA	TRBD2
CASSYSTRRVGDTQYF	TGTGCCAGCAGTTACTCGACGCGCAGGGTCGGCGATACGCAGTATTTT	TRBJ2-3	TRBV6-2/TRBV6-3	many	NA
CSVKIPGQAVTQYF	TGCAGTGTCAAGATTCCGGGCCAAGCGGTAACCCAGTACTTC	TRBJ2-5	TRBV20-1	many	NA
CASSRGLAGVWNEQFF	TGTGCCAGCAGCCGCGGACTAGCGGGAGTCTGGAATGAGCAGTTCTTC	TRBJ2-1	TRBV7-3	many	TRBD2
CASSPSRTSVDNEQFF	TGTGCCAGCTCACCATCTCGGACTAGCGTAGACAATGAGCAGTTCTTC	TRBJ2-1	TRBV18	many	TRBD2
CACQGEQFF	TGTGCTTGCCAGGGTGAGCAGTTCTTC	TRBJ2-1	TRBV27	NA	NA
CSAPGTGGSNQPQHF	TGCAGTGCTCCCGGGACAGGGGGCAGCAATCAGCCCCAGCATTTT	TRBJ1-5	TRBV20-1	many	TRBD1
CSARENIQYF	TGCAGTGCTAGAGAAAACATTCAGTACTTC	TRBJ2-4	TRBV20-1	many	NA
CASSVQGALYYEQYF	TGTGCCAGTAGTGTACAGGGGGCGCTTTACTACGAGCAGTACTTC	TRBJ2-7	TRBV19	NA	TRBD1
CASSPPGAWALHF	TGTGCCAGCAGCCCCCCCGGGGCGTGGGCCCTCCACTTT	TRBJ1-6	TRBV3-1	many	NA
CASSLLPPLAGGTDTQYF	TGTGCCAGCAGTTTACTACCCCCCCTCGCGGGAGGGACAGATACGCAGTATTTT	TRBJ2-3	TRBV28	NA	TRBD2
CASSFEGLSYNEQFF	TGTGCCAGCAGTTTTGAAGGTTTATCCTACAATGAGCAGTTCTTC	TRBJ2-1	TRBV12-3/TRBV12-4	many	NA
CASSLEDRVGYTF	TGTGCCAGCAGCTTAGAGGACAGGGTTGGCTACACCTTC	TRBJ1-2	TRBV11-2	once	TRBD1
CASSAGQGGQPQHF	TGTGCCAGCAGCGCGGGACAGGGAGGTCAGCCCCAGCATTTT	TRBJ1-5	TRBV12-3/TRBV12-4	many	TRBD1
CASSQSGTGGKLFF	TGTGCCAGCAGCCAAAGCGGGACAGGCGGAAAACTGTTTTTT	TRBJ1-4	TRBV3-1	many	TRBD1
CASSLVLAPDTQYF	TGTGCCAGCAGCTTAGTACTAGCTCCGGATACGCAGTATTTT	TRBJ2-3	TRBV7-9	many	NA
CASSFSSLVWRPSYEQYF	TGTGCCAGCAGTTTTTCCTCCCTAGTCTGGCGGCCTTCCTACGAGCAGTACTTC	TRBJ2-7	TRBV28	many	NA
CATSRQGAKGNEQFF	TGTGCCACCAGTCGACAGGGGGCGAAGGGCAATGAGCAGTTCTTC	TRBJ2-1	TRBV24-1	many	TRBD1
CASSFWEGTYEQYF	TGTGCCAGCAGCTTTTGGGAAGGAACCTACGAGCAGTACTTC	TRBJ2-7	TRBV7-8	NA	NA
CALREIQGFTRQYF	TGTGCCTTGAGGGAAATTCAGGGATTTACGAGGCAGTACTTC	TRBJ2-7	TRBV30	few	NA
CASTQAVGAGNQPQHF	TGTGCCAGTACCCAAGCGGTAGGGGCCGGAAATCAGCCCCAGCATTTT	TRBJ1-5	TRBV19	NA	NA
CARPCHPDRGSYEQFF	TGTGCCAGACCTTGCCATCCGGACAGGGGAAGTTATGAGCAGTTCTTC	TRBJ2-1	TRBV28	NA	TRBD1
CASNGGRGYNEQYF	TGTGCCAGTAATGGCGGGAGGGGTTACAACGAGCAGTACTTC	TRBJ2-7	TRBV19	NA	TRBD2
CASSSLRDNNEQFF	TGTGCCAGCAGCTCACTCCGGGACAACAATGAGCAGTTCTTC	TRBJ2-1	TRBV7-9	many	NA
CASSLRTGPAYGYTF	TGTGCCAGCAGCTTACGGACAGGCCCAGCCTATGGCTACACCTTC	TRBJ1-2	TRBV7-9	many	TRBD1
CSVEVAGIDTEAFF	TGCAGCGTTGAAGTCGCTGGCATTGACACTGAAGCTTTCTTT	TRBJ1-1	TRBV29-1	many	NA
CASSLKEGPSTDTQYF	TGTGCCAGCAGCTTAAAAGAGGGTCCCTCCACAGATACGCAGTATTTT	TRBJ2-3	TRBV7-3	many	NA
CASEGELNEKLFF	TGTGCCAGCGAAGGCGAATTGAATGAAAAACTGTTTTTT	TRBJ1-4	TRBV28	few	NA
CASSLPPPSARGWTQYF	TGTGCCAGCAGCTTACCCCCCCCCTCAGCCAGGGGCTGGACCCAGTACTTC	TRBJ2-5	TRBV11-2	many	NA
CASSLGRDYGVTQYF	TGTGCCAGCAGCTTGGGACGGGACTACGGGGTGACCCAGTACTTC	TRBJ2-5	TRBV5-6	NA	TRBD2
CASSIGGLESIQYF	TGTGCCAGTAGTATCGGCGGCCTGGAGAGCATTCAGTACTTC	TRBJ2-4	TRBV19	few	NA
CASSPTGTGSTDTQYF	TGTGCTAGCAGCCCCACCGGGACAGGGAGCACAGATACGCAGTATTTT	TRBJ2-3	TRBV7-7	few	TRBD1
CSARALAGGRYEQYF	TGCAGTGCTAGAGCATTGGCAGGGGGCCGGTACGAGCAGTACTTC	TRBJ2-7	TRBV20-1	NA	TRBD1
CASSSTSVLEAQYF	TGTGCCAGCAGTTCGACTAGCGTCCTCGAGGCCCAGTACTTC	TRBJ2-5	TRBV6-2/TRBV6-3	NA	TRBD2
CAWSTVWGSEAFF	TGTGCCTGGAGCACGGTGTGGGGATCTGAAGCTTTCTTT	TRBJ1-1	TRBV30	many	NA
CASSSTEGGRPLHF	TGTGCCAGCTCATCCACAGAGGGGGGGAGACCCCTCCACTTT	TRBJ1-6	TRBV18	many	NA
CASSQHKAGGIGHEQYF	TGTGCCAGCTCACAACACAAAGCGGGAGGGATCGGCCACGAGCAGTACTTC	TRBJ2-7	TRBV18	many	TRBD2
CASSLMLGGDLTYEQYF	TGTGCCAGCAGCTTAATGTTAGGCGGGGACCTAACCTACGAGCAGTACTTC	TRBJ2-7	TRBV11-2	NA	NA
CASRATDAPSYEQYF	TGTGCCAGTCGAGCAACGGACGCTCCTTCCTACGAGCAGTACTTC	TRBJ2-7	TRBV19	many	NA
CASRKAREAFF	TGTGCCAGCAGAAAGGCCCGTGAAGCTTTCTTT	TRBJ1-1	TRBV12-3/TRBV12-4	many	NA
CASSLGLEGYTF	TGTGCCAGCAGCTTAGGACTGGAAGGCTACACCTTC	TRBJ1-2	TRBV7-9	many	NA
CASSIPGHNSNQPQHF	TGTGCCAGTAGTATCCCTGGGCATAATAGCAATCAGCCCCAGCATTTT	TRBJ1-5	TRBV19	few	NA
CASSQGGGPGYTF	TGTGCCAGCAGCCAAGGGGGGGGTCCTGGCTACACCTTC	TRBJ1-2	TRBV4-2	few	NA
CASSLQWPTEAFF	TGTGCCAGCAGTTTACAGTGGCCCACTGAAGCTTTCTTT	TRBJ1-1	TRBV28	few	NA
CSVVRAGPTSTDTQYF	TGCAGCGTTGTCCGGGCAGGCCCAACCTCCACAGATACGCAGTATTTT	TRBJ2-3	TRBV29-1	many	NA
CASSPHPGSPMSETQYF	TGTGCCAGCAGTCCACACCCCGGGAGCCCAATGTCGGAGACCCAGTACTTC	TRBJ2-5	TRBV6-2/TRBV6-3	many	NA
CASSLTGTTNYGYTF	TGTGCCAGCAGCTTAACAGGGACAACTAACTATGGCTACACCTTC	TRBJ1-2	TRBV27	many	NA
CASSRGRASSYEQYF	TGTGCCAGCAGCCGGGGGCGGGCGAGCTCCTACGAGCAGTACTTC	TRBJ2-7	TRBV3-1	few	NA
CASSLRASTDTQYF	TGTGCCAGCAGCTTACGGGCTAGCACAGATACGCAGTATTTT	TRBJ2-3	TRBV7-2	many	NA
CASSLGAARLAVYEQYF	TGTGCCAGCAGCTTAGGCGCCGCCAGACTAGCGGTATACGAGCAGTACTTC	TRBJ2-7	TRBV11-2	many	TRBD2
CASSQDGQINEKLFF	TGTGCCAGCAGCCAAGATGGACAGATTAATGAAAAACTGTTTTTT	TRBJ1-4	TRBV4-2	many	NA
CASSFTSATDTQYF	TGTGCCAGCAGCTTCACTAGCGCCACAGATACGCAGTATTTT	TRBJ2-3	TRBV5-5	many	TRBD2
CASRPRTSVPHRDTQYF	TGTGCCAGCAGACCAAGGACTAGCGTGCCCCACAGGGATACGCAGTATTTT	TRBJ2-3	TRBV28	many	TRBD2
CASSLLGDEQFF	TGTGCCAGCAGTTTACTTGGGGATGAGCAGTTCTTC	TRBJ2-1	TRBV27	many	NA
CASSQQGYEQYF	TGTGCCAGCAGTCAACAGGGGTACGAGCAGTACTTC	TRBJ2-7	TRBV7-9	many	TRBD1
CASSGGQSPLVEKLFF	TGTGCCAGCAGCGGAGGACAGTCCCCATTGGTTGAAAAACTGTTTTTT	TRBJ1-4	TRBV9	NA	NA